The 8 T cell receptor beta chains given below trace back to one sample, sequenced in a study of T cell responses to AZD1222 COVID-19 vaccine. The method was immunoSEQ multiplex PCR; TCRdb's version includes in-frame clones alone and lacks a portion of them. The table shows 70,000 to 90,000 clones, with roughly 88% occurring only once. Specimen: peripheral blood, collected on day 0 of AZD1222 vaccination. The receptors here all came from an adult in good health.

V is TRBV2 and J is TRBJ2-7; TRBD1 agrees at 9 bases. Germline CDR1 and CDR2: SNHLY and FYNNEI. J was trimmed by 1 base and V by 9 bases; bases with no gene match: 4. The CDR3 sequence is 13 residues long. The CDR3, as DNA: TGTGCCAGTTACGGGACAGGGTCCTACGAGCAGTACTTC. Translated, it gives CASYGTGSYEQYF.

The CDR3 DNA sequence: TGTGCCATCAGTGAGTCGGGACAGGGTAATGATCAGCCCCAGCATTTT. Its protein is CAISESGQGNDQPQHF. The chain uses TRBV10-3 and TRBJ1-5, with TRBD1 identical over 9 bases. V gave up 0 bases and J gave up 5 bases; unmatched junction bases: 5. The CDR3 extends over 16 amino acids. Germline loops: CDR1 ENHRY, CDR2 SYGVKD.

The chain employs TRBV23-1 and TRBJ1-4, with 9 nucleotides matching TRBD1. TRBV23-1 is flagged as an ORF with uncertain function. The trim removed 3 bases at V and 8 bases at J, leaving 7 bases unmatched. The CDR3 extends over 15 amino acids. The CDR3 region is CASSHIQGADEKLFF. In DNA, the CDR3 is TGCGCCAGCAGTCATATACAGGGGGCGGACGAAAAACTGTTTTTT.

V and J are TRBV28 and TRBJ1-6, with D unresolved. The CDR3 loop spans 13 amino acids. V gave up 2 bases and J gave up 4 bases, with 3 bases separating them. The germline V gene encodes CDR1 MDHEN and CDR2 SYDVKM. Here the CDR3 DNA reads TGTGCCAGCAGTTTAATGTATAATTCACCCCTCCACTTT. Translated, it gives CASSLMYNSPLHF.

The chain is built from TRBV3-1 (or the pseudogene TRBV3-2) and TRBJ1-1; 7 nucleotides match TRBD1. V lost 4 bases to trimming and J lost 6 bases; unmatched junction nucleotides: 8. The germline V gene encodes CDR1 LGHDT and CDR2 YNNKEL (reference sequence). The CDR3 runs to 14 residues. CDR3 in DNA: TGTGCCAGCAGCCCGACAGGGACGGTGGCTGAAGCTTTCTTT. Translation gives CASSPTGTVAEAFF.

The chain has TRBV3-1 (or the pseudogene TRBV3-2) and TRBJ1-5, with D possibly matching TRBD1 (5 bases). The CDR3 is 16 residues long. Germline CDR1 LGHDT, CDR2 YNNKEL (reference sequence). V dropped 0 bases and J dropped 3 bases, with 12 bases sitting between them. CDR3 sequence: CASSQDLFRANQPQHF. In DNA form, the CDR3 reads TGTGCCAGCAGCCAAGATCTGTTCAGGGCCAATCAGCCCCAGCATTTT.

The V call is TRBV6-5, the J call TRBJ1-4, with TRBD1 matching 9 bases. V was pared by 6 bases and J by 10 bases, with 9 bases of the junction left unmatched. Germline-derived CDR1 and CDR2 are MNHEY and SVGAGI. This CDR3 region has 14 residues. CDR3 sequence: CASSPTGGTGKLFF. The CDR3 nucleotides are TGTGCCAGCAGCCCGACAGGGGGGACGGGAAAACTGTTTTTT.

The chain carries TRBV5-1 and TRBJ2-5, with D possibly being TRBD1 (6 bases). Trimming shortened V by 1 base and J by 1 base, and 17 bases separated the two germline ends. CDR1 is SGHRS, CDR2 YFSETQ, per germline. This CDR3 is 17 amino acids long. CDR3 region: CASSLSVGRGAQETQYF. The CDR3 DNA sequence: TGCGCCAGCAGCTTGTCGGTGGGCAGGGGCGCCCAAGAGACCCAGTACTTC.